These 17 T cell receptor beta chains originate from one sample sequenced in a study of cytomegalovirus exposure and HLA in healthy donors. PCR amplification relied on 60 Vbeta primers (plus 13 Jbeta primers). Method: immunoSEQ multiplex PCR; TCRdb's copy keeps in-frame clones and lacks some. The sample includes approximately 150,000 clones, 77% of them seen just once. Sequenced material: PBMCs. These receptors were collected from a woman aged 40 to 50 in good health and CMV-seropositive.

The V and J genes are TRBV4-1 and TRBJ1-1; 8 bases match TRBD1. The CDR3 spans 16 residues. Germline assignment: CDR1 MGHRA and CDR2 YSYEKL. V was clipped by 0 bases and J by 1 base; unmatched bases: 4. CDR3 loop: CASSQERDRTNTEAFF. The CDR3 nucleotides are TGCGCCAGCAGCCAAGAAAGGGACAGGACGAACACTGAAGCTTTCTTT.

The V and J genes are TRBV6-5 and TRBJ1-5; D gene unclear. CDR3 length equals 14 residues. The V gene's germline CDR1 is MNHEY and CDR2 SVGAGI. Trimming took 4 bases from V and 2 from J, leaving 9 bases between them. This CDR3 reads CASSSYFGNQPQHF. CDR3 nucleotide sequence: TGTGCCAGCAGTTCCTATTTTGGCAATCAGCCCCAGCATTTT.

This clone was counted a few times. This chain connects TRBV18 to TRBJ2-1, with D maybe TRBD2 (5 bases). Trimming stripped 3 bases from V and 8 bases from J, with 26 bases between. Per the germline V gene, CDR1 is KGHSH and CDR2 is LQKENI. This CDR3 spans 18 amino acids. The CDR3 spells CASSPPSGDLLLYDEQFF. In DNA form, the CDR3 reads TGTGCCAGCTCACCTCCTTCCGGGGATCTACTGTTATACGATGAGCAGTTCTTC.

The chain is built from TRBV28 and TRBJ1-2; 7 positions agree with TRBD1. CDR3 length: 14 residues. CDR1 and CDR2 from the germline V gene are MDHEN and SYDVKM. V shed 6 bases, J shed 7 bases, and the junction held 11 bases outside the gene matches. This chain's CDR3 is CASRLQGESGGYTF. Here the CDR3 DNA reads TGTGCCAGCAGACTCCAGGGGGAATCGGGTGGCTACACCTTC.

V gene TRBV28 combines with J gene TRBJ1-2, with no clear D. Trimming took off 1 base at V and 4 bases at J, with 13 bases between the two ends. The CDR3 has 15 amino acids. Germline CDR1 MDHEN, CDR2 SYDVKM. CDR3 DNA: TGTGCCAGCAGTTTATTTGGGCAGATCCCCTATGGCTACACCTTC. It is translated as CASSLFGQIPYGYTF.

The V gene is TRBV6-6, the J gene TRBJ1-5; 9 positions match TRBD1. This CDR3 is built from 16 residues. Unmatched junction bases numbered 7, after V lost 5 bases and J lost 2 bases. CDR1 is MNHNY and CDR2 is SVGAGI in the germline V gene (reference sequence). CDR3 DNA: TGTGCCAGCAGTCCCCAGACAGGGGGGGGCAATCAGCCCCAGCATTTT. Encoded protein: CASSPQTGGGNQPQHF.

This rearrangement joins TRBV19 to TRBJ1-1, with TRBD1 matching 8 bases. Looked up from germline, CDR1 is LNHDA and CDR2 is SQIVND (reference sequence). The CDR3 runs 14 residues. With 9 bases clipped from V and 4 bases from J, the junction kept 10 bases outside the gene matches. The CDR3 bases are TGTGCCAGCGCGTCAGGGGGCGCGAGCACTGAAGCTTTCTTT. It translates to CASASGGASTEAFF. Full variable domain (outside the CDR3, taken from reference TRBV19 and TRBJ1-1): DGGITQSPKYLFRKEGQNVTLSCEQNLNHDAMYWYRQDPGQGLRLIYYSQIVNDFQKGDIAEGYSVSREKKESFPLTVTSAQKNPTAFYLCASASGGASTEAFFGQGTRLTVV.

This chain joins TRBV18 and TRBJ2-5; D perhaps matches TRBD2 (5 bases). V shed 2 bases and J shed 3 bases, with 10 bases lying between them. The CDR3 covers 14 residues. Germline V gene data show CDR1 as KGHSH and CDR2 as LQKENI. As DNA, the CDR3 is TGTGCCAGCTCACCAGAGAGGGTCAAAGAGACCCAGTACTTC. Translating it yields CASSPERVKETQYF.

The chain links TRBV7-9 to TRBJ1-5; 7 bases are a match to TRBD1. This CDR3 contains 15 residues. From germline, CDR1 is SEHNR and CDR2 FQNEAQ (reference sequence). The junction had 4 bases not matched to a gene; V was cut back by 5 bases and J by 0 bases. The CDR3: CASSPNRGSNQPQHF. CDR3 bases: TGTGCCAGCAGCCCTAACAGGGGTAGCAATCAGCCCCAGCATTTT.

The chain carries TRBV7-9 and TRBJ1-1; 7 bases are a match to TRBD1. The trim removed 5 bases at V and 5 bases at J, leaving 8 bases unmatched. The CDR3 spans 14 residues. The germline V gene has CDR1 SEHNR and CDR2 FQNEAQ (reference sequence). The CDR3 DNA is TGTGCCAGCAGCGACAACAGGGGAGCAACTGAAGCTTTCTTT. This codes for CASSDNRGATEAFF.

This chain connects TRBV5-1 to TRBJ2-1; weak D call: TRBD1 (7 bases). This CDR3 comprises 17 residues. The V gene's germline CDR1 is SGHRS and CDR2 YFSETQ. Deletions cut 1 base from V and 8 bases from J, with 22 bases between. The DNA of the CDR3 is TGCGCCAGCAGCTTGTCGTTGGTGGCAGGGGGGTTCGATGAGCAGTTCTTC. It encodes CASSLSLVAGGFDEQFF.

The rearrangement joins TRBV7-2 to TRBJ2-5, with 10 bases that match TRBD2. Germline CDR1 is SGHTA and CDR2 is FQGNSA. The trim removed 5 bases at V and 5 bases at J, leaving 8 bases unmatched. There are 15 residues in the CDR3. CDR3 sequence: CASSPSGGVDETQYF. Written as DNA, the CDR3 is TGTGCCAGCAGCCCGAGCGGGGGGGTAGATGAGACCCAGTACTTC.

The chain recombines TRBV11-2 with TRBJ1-1, with TRBD1 as a possible D gene (6 bases). Trimming took off 1 base at V and 6 bases at J, with 6 bases between the two ends. The CDR3 is made up of 12 amino acids. Germline CDR1 SGHAT, CDR2 FQNNGV. CDR3 nucleotide sequence: TGTGCCAGCAGCTTAGGGACAGCTGAAGCTTTCTTT. As protein: CASSLGTAEAFF.

V gene TRBV5-1 combines with J gene TRBJ2-5, with 8 nucleotides matching TRBD1. The CDR3 is 14 amino acids. The germline V gene encodes CDR1 SGHRS and CDR2 YFSETQ. With 6 bases clipped from V and 1 base from J, the junction kept 5 bases outside the gene matches. The CDR3 reads CASTLQGAQETQYF. In DNA form, the CDR3 reads TGCGCCAGCACCCTGCAGGGGGCCCAAGAGACCCAGTACTTC.

This sequence joins TRBV25-1 and TRBJ2-2, with D possibly matching TRBD2 (6 bases). With 1 base removed from V and 3 bases from J, the gap between germline ends came to 12 bases. Germline V gene sequence: CDR1 MGHDK, CDR2 SYGVNS. CDR3 length equals 16 residues. The CDR3 region has the DNA TGTGCCAGCAGTGAATCTGGGGGACTGGACACCGGGGAGCTGTTTTTT. Translating it yields CASSESGGLDTGELFF.

This chain links TRBV2 with TRBJ1-5; D unresolved. V was cut by 3 bases and J by 3 bases, with 9 bases left in between. The CDR3 spans 14 residues. CDR1 is SNHLY, CDR2 FYNNEI, per germline. The chain's CDR3 is CASSDSPFNQPQHF. CDR3 bases: TGTGCCAGCAGTGACTCCCCTTTCAATCAGCCCCAGCATTTT.

This sequence joins TRBV2 and TRBJ2-3; 7 nucleotides align to TRBD2. The germline gives CDR1 SNHLY, CDR2 FYNNEI. J lost 2 bases, V lost 4 bases, and 18 bases had no gene match. The CDR3 has 19 amino acids. CDR3 sequence reads: CASSVQAGTQRAFTDTQYF. The CDR3 region has the DNA TGTGCCAGCAGTGTTCAAGCGGGAACTCAGAGGGCTTTCACAGATACGCAGTATTTT.